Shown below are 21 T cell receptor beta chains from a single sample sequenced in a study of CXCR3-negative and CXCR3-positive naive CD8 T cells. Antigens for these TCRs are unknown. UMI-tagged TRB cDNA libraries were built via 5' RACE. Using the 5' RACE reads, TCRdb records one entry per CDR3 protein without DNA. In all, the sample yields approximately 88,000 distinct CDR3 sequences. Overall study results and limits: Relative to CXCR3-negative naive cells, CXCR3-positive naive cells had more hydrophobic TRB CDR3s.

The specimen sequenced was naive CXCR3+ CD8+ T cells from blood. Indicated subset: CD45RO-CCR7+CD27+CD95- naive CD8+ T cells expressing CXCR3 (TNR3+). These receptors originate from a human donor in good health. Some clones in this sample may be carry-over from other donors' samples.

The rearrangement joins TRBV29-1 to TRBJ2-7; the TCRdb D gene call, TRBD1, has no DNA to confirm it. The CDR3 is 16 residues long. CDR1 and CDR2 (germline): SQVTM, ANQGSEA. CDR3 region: CSVEEAGTGGSYEQYF.

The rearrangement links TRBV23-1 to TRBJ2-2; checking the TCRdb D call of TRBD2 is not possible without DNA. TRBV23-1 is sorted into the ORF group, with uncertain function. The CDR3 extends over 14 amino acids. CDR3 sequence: CAIISGRAVGELFF.

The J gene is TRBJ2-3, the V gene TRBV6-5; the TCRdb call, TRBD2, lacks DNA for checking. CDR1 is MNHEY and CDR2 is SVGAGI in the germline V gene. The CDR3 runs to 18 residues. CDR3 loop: CASSYSIPGVAGTDTQYF.

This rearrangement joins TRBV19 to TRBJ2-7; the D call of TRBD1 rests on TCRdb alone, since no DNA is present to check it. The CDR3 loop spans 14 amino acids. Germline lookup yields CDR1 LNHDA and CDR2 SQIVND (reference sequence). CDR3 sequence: CATQGTGGGDEQYF.

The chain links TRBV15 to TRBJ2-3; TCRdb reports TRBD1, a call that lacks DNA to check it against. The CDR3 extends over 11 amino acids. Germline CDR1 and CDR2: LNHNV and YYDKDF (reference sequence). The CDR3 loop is CATQGTDTQYF.

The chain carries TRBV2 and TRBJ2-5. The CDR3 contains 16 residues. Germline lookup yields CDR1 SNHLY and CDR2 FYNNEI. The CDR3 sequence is CASSISFTEAIETQYF.

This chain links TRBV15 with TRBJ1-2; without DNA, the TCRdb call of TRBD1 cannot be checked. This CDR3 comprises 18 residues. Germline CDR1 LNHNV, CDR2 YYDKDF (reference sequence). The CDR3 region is CATSRDGGLGQLNYGYTF.

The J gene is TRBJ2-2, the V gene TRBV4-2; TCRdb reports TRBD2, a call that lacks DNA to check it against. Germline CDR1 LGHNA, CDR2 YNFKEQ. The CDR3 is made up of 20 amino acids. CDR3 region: CASSQDPGTSGIKGGGELFF.

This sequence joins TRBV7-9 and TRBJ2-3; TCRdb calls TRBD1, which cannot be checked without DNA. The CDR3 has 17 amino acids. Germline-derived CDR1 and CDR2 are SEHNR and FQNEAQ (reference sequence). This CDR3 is CASSSQTTGGNTDTQYF. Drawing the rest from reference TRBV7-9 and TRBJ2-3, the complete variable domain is DTGVSQNPRHKITKRGQNVTFRCDPISEHNRLYWYRQTLGQGPEFLTYFQNEAQLEKSRLLSDRFSAERPKGSFSTLEIQRTEQGDSAMYLCASSSQTTGGNTDTQYFGPGTRLTVL.

The CDR3 sequence: CAISESMRQGIYNEQFF. This chain links TRBV10-3 with TRBJ2-1; the TCRdb call, TRBD1, lacks DNA for checking. This CDR3 is built from 17 residues. The germline V gene encodes CDR1 ENHRY and CDR2 SYGVKD.

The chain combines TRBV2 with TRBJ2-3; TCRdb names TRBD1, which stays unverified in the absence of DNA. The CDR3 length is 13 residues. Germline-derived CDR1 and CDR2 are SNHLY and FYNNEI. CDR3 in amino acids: CASWDRGWDTQYF.

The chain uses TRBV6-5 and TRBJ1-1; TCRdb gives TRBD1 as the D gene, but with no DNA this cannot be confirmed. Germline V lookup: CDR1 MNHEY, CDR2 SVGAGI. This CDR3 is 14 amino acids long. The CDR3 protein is CASSLQGLNTEAFF.

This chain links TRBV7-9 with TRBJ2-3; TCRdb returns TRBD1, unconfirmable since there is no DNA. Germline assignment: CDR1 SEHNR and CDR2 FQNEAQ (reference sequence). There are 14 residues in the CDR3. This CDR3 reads CASSLTGVSDTQYF. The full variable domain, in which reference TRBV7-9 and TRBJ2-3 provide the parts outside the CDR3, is DTGVSQNPRHKITKRGQNVTFRCDPISEHNRLYWYRQTLGQGPEFLTYFQNEAQLEKSRLLSDRFSAERPKGSFSTLEIQRTEQGDSAMYLCASSLTGVSDTQYFGPGTRLTVL.

CDR3: CASSELSSATPIQYF. The chain uses TRBV25-1 and TRBJ2-4; TCRdb designates TRBD2, a call that cannot be tested without DNA. CDR3 length: 15 amino acids. Germline V gene lookup returns CDR1 MGHDK and CDR2 SYGVNS. The variable domain in full, completed from reference TRBV25-1 and TRBJ2-4, reads EADIYQTPRYLVIGTGKKITLECSQTMGHDKMYWYQQDPGMELHLIHYSYGVNSTEKGDLSSESTVSRIRTEHFPLTLESARPSHTSQYLCASSELSSATPIQYFGAGTRLSVL.

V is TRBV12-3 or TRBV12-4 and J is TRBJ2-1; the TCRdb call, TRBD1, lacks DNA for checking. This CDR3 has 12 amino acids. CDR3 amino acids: CASKGPNNEQFF.

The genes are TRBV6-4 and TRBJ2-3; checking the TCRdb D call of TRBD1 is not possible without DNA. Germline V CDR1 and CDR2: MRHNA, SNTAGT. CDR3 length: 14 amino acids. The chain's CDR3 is CASSERGPPDTQYF.

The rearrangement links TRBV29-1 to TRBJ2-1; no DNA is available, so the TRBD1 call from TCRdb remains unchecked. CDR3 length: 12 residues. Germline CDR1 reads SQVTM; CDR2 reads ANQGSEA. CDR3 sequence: CSVTSPGQGQFF.

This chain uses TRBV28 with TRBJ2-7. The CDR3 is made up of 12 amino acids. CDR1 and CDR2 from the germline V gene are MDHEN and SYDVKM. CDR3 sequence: CASSLVTYEQYF.

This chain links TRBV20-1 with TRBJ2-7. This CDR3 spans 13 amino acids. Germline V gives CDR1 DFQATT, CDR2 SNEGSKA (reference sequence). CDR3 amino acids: CSAPGGRFYEQYF.

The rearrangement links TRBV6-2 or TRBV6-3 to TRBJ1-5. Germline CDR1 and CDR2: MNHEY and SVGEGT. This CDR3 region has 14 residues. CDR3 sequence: CASSDLRGNQPQHF.

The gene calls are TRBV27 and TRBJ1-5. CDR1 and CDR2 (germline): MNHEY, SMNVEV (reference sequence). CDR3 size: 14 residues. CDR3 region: CASSLSGANQPQHF.